The rows below give T cell receptor beta chains drawn from one sample of a study of cytomegalovirus exposure and HLA in healthy donors. Profiled with immunoSEQ multiplex PCR; TCRdb holds only in-frame clones, not every one. The table includes 200,000 or so clones, roughly 84% detected once. Specimen: PBMCs. The origin of the receptors is a man aged 18 to 29 in good health and CMV-seropositive. Both conserved end residues are part of each CDR3. D genes are given only for firm matches.

v_call	j_call	d_call	cdr3_length	cdr3_nt	cdr3_aa
TRBV6-1	TRBJ2-7	.	14	TGTGCCAGCAGCCCGCGCAGGGGTTTAGACGAGCAGTACTTC	CASSPRRGLDEQYF
TRBV27	TRBJ2-7	.	12	TGTGCCAGCAGTTCGTCAGGGAACGAGCAGTACTTC	CASSSSGNEQYF
TRBV7-9	TRBJ2-7	TRBD1	15	TGCGCCAGCAGCCAAGATTGGGACAGTTCCTACGAGCAGTACTTC	CASSQDWDSSYEQYF
TRBV2	TRBJ1-5	.	15	TGTGCCAGCAGTGAGAGCGGTGGGGGCAATCAGCCCCAGCATTTT	CASSESGGGNQPQHF
TRBV2	TRBJ2-7	TRBD2	13	TGTGCCAGCAGTGATTCCGGGAGGGAAGAGCAGTACTTC	CASSDSGREEQYF
TRBV7-8	TRBJ2-7	TRBD2	14	TGTGCCAGCAGCCCCCCGGGACTAGCGGGAGCGCAGTACTTC	CASSPPGLAGAQYF
TRBV19	TRBJ2-5	TRBD1	14	TGTGCCAGTACCCTACGCCGGGACAGGGGCGCCCAGTACTTC	CASTLRRDRGAQYF
TRBV29-1	TRBJ2-3	.	13	TGCAGCCATTCAAGGGGGATCACAGATACGCAGTATTTT	CSHSRGITDTQYF
TRBV6-6	TRBJ1-5	.	12	TGTGCCACGCAACAGGGTGATCAGCCCCAGCATTTT	CATQQGDQPQHF
TRBV4-2	TRBJ2-2	.	13	TGTGCCAGCAGCCCACTCTCCTCGGGGGAGCTGTTTTTT	CASSPLSSGELFF